This TCR beta chain stems from a study of T cells in Graves' hyperthyroidism and ophthalmopathy. This clonotype was counted many times. RNA transcripts provided the source from which TCR beta CDR3 regions were amplified. HTBI primers drove first-round RT-PCR of the TCR CDR3. TCRdb reprocessed the multiplex PCR reads via MiXCR and lists one record per CDR3 protein. Seen here are some 500,000 distinct CDR3 sequences, about 16% observed once, and the top ten hold 25% to 35%. The CDR3 is 12 residues long. CDR1 is MDHEN and CDR2 is SYDVKM in the germline V gene. V was clipped by 5 bases and J by 2 bases, with 4 bases between them.

The receptor comes from a young woman with Graves' ophthalmopathy. The sample taken for sequencing was blood. The chain is built from TRBV28 and TRBJ2-1; no reliable D call. Written as DNA, the CDR3 is TGTGCCAGCAGTCGGACCTACAATGAGCAGTTCTTC. Translated, it gives CASSRTYNEQFF.